This is a list of T cell receptor beta chains from one sample in a study of Ad26.COV2.S vaccination and SARS-CoV-2 variants. Produced via immunoSEQ multiplex PCR; TCRdb's table is partial and in-frame only. The table has 350,000 to 500,000 clones, 70% to 90% seen once. The input for sequencing was peripheral blood, taken in a trial of Ad26.COV2.S vaccine versus placebo. Receptor source: a person aged 18-65 years who received the Ad26.COV2.S COVID-19 vaccine or a placebo. CDR3s include the opening cysteine and the closing phenylalanine or tryptophan. A D gene is named only where the DNA matches it firmly. Expanded clones get a size class; other rows say once, few or many, or leave the size out.

clone_size | j_call | v_call | d_call | cdr3_aa | cdr3_nt
NA | TRBJ2-3 | TRBV19 | NA | CASSHTADTQYF | TGTGCCAGTAGTCACACAGCCGATACGCAGTATTTT
few | TRBJ2-6 | TRBV3-1/TRBV3-2 | TRBD2 | CASSLGLALKPNVLTF | TGTGCCAGCAGCCTGGGACTAGCGCTAAAGCCCAACGTCCTGACTTTC
NA | TRBJ2-2 | TRBV6-4 | TRBD1 | CASSEQGGHTGELFF | TGTGCCAGCAGCGAACAGGGGGGTCACACCGGGGAGCTGTTTTTT
NA | TRBJ1-1 | TRBV2 | NA | CASRDPTEAFF | TGTGCCAGCAGGGACCCCACTGAAGCTTTCTTT
NA | TRBJ1-1 | TRBV7-2 | NA | CASSLVTEREAFF | TGTGCCAGCAGCTTAGTTACAGAAAGGGAAGCTTTCTTT
NA | TRBJ1-3 | TRBV18 | TRBD1 | CASSPVRDRLSGNTIYF | TGTGCCAGCTCACCAGTACGGGACAGGCTCTCTGGAAACACCATATATTTT
NA | TRBJ2-2 | TRBV11-2 | TRBD1 | CASSPRLSTGGTGELFF | TGTGCCAGCAGCCCTCGTCTTTCGACAGGGGGCACCGGGGAGCTGTTTTTT
NA | TRBJ2-7 | TRBV2 | NA | CASTSKPYEQYF | TGTGCCAGCACTAGTAAACCCTACGAGCAGTACTTC
NA | TRBJ2-3 | TRBV4-3 | NA | CASSQEGAPLVDTQYF | TGCGCCAGCAGCCAAGAAGGGGCACCACTCGTAGATACGCAGTATTTT
NA | TRBJ2-4 | TRBV12-3/TRBV12-4 | NA | CASSLNRVIQYF | TGTGCCAGCAGTCTCAACAGGGTCATTCAGTACTTC
many | TRBJ1-2 | TRBV6-6 | TRBD1 | CASSQRRGQGMYGYTF | TGTGCCAGCAGCCAACGGAGGGGACAGGGGATGTATGGCTACACCTTC
NA | TRBJ2-7 | TRBV11-2 | NA | CASSLSASHEQYF | TGTGCCAGCAGCTTATCTGCCAGCCACGAGCAGTACTTC
NA | TRBJ1-2 | TRBV30 | NA | CAWGGIWGWDYGYTF | TGTGCCTGGGGAGGGATTTGGGGTTGGGACTATGGCTACACCTTC
NA | TRBJ2-3 | TRBV5-6 | NA | CASSLVKGQGQYF | TGTGCCAGCAGCTTGGTTAAAGGCCAAGGGCAGTATTTT
NA | TRBJ2-7 | TRBV7-2 | NA | CASSLEGRPNYEQYF | TGTGCCAGCAGCTTAGAGGGCAGGCCGAACTACGAGCAGTACTTC